A selection of T cell receptor beta chains follows, all from one sample in a study of PD-1 and CTLA-4 blockade in melanoma. Measured with immunoSEQ multiplex PCR; TCRdb has only the in-frame clones, and not every one. In the table there are about 30,000 clones, roughly 89% of which are singletons. Material: CD8+ T cells from peripheral blood, obtained before anti-PD-1 treatment. These receptors were collected from a human donor with melanoma. CDR3s include the opening cysteine and the closing phenylalanine or tryptophan. D genes are given only for firm matches. The size field is filled for only some rows; it gives once, few, many or a size class.

size,D,J,V,DNA,CDR3
few,-,TRBJ2-7,TRBV4-2,TGTGCCAGCAGCCAAGTTGGGGGCTCTGAGCAGTACTTC,CASSQVGGSEQYF
-,-,TRBJ1-4,TRBV7-9,TGTGCCAGCAGCTTAGAAGGTCTGGTAGGACGGTCAAATGAAAAACTGTTTTTT,CASSLEGLVGRSNEKLFF
-,-,TRBJ1-5,TRBV28,TGTGCCAGCAGTTTCACAGTTCAACAGCCCCAGCATTTT,CASSFTVQQPQHF
-,-,TRBJ2-7,TRBV24-1,TGTGCCACCAGTGACCCGGGCGCATCGGACGAGCAGTACTTC,CATSDPGASDEQYF
-,TRBD1,TRBJ1-1,TRBV5-4,TGTGCCAGCAGCGGTGGAGGGGGGACAGCCTTCCCGAACACTGAAGCTTTCTTT,CASSGGGGTAFPNTEAFF
-,-,TRBJ1-2,TRBV10-3,TGTGCCATCAGTGAGTCAACGCGAGGACATGGCTACACCTTC,CAISESTRGHGYTF
few,TRBD1,TRBJ1-6,TRBV27,TGTGCCAGCAGTGAGGTAGGGACAGGCAGTTCACCCCTCCACTTT,CASSEVGTGSSPLHF
-,-,TRBJ2-2,TRBV7-3,TGTGCCAGCAGCTCGTCCAGAAGCTATACGAACACCGGGGAGCTGTTTTTT,CASSSSRSYTNTGELFF
-,-,TRBJ2-7,TRBV7-9,TGTGCCAGCAGCCCGACAGCCTCCTACGAGCAGTACTTC,CASSPTASYEQYF
-,-,TRBJ1-5,TRBV30,TGTGCCTGGAGTGTCGGGGGAGGGGGAAGCAATCAGCCCCAGCATTTT,CAWSVGGGGSNQPQHF
-,-,TRBJ2-1,TRBV19,TGTGCCAGTAGTATCGCGGGGAGCTCCTACAATGAGCAGTTCTTC,CASSIAGSSYNEQFF
-,TRBD1,TRBJ1-1,TRBV19,TGTGCCAGTAGTCGGGACAGCTACACTGAAGCTTTCTTT,CASSRDSYTEAFF
once,-,TRBJ1-1,TRBV27,TGTGCCAGCAGTTTAGCAGGGGACGGTTGGACTGAAGCTTTCTTT,CASSLAGDGWTEAFF
once,-,TRBJ1-5,TRBV4-2,TGTGCCAGCAGCCAAGAGGGGGACAGCAATCAGCCCCAGCATTTT,CASSQEGDSNQPQHF
once,TRBD2,TRBJ2-5,TRBV28,TGTGCCAGCAGTTTGGAGGGCGGGGGAGGAGAGACCCAGTACTTC,CASSLEGGGGETQYF
-,-,TRBJ2-1,TRBV9,TGTGCCAGCAGCACCAGTGACAATGAGCAGTTCTTC,CASSTSDNEQFF
-,-,TRBJ2-1,TRBV9,TGTGCCAGCAGCGGGCAGGGAGATCGCTCCTACAATGAGCAGTTCTTC,CASSGQGDRSYNEQFF
-,-,TRBJ2-7,TRBV19,TGTGCCAGTAGTATTGGGTGGGAATACGAGCAGTACTTC,CASSIGWEYEQYF
-,-,TRBJ1-1,TRBV5-1,TGCGCCAGCAGCGAGGGTGGGACTGAAGCTTTCTTT,CASSEGGTEAFF
-,-,TRBJ2-1,TRBV14,TGTGCCAGCAGCCAAGCCCCCTGGAGGGATCAAGGGTACAATGAGCAGTTCTTC,CASSQAPWRDQGYNEQFF
-,-,TRBJ1-2,TRBV5-4,TGTGCCAGCAGCAGGGAAGGAGGAGGCTACACCTTC,CASSREGGGYTF
-,TRBD1,TRBJ1-5,TRBV28,TGTGCCAGCAGCGGCCCGGACAGGGGGACAGTGCAGCCCCAGCATTTT,CASSGPDRGTVQPQHF
few,-,TRBJ2-7,TRBV27,TGTGCCAGCGGATACGGGAGTGGACCCGAGCAGTACTTC,CASGYGSGPEQYF
-,TRBD1,TRBJ1-6,TRBV3-1/TRBV3-2,TGTGCCAGCAGCCAAGAGAGGACAGGGGGGTTATCCCTCCACTTT,CASSQERTGGLSLHF
-,-,TRBJ1-4,TRBV28,TGTGCCAGCAGAGGAGATACTAATGAAAAACTGTTTTTT,CASRGDTNEKLFF
-,TRBD1,TRBJ2-1,TRBV6-5,TGTGCTATCTTGACAGGGACCTACAATGAGCAGTTCTTC,CAILTGTYNEQFF
-,-,TRBJ2-1,TRBV18,TGTGCCAGCTCACCAAGGGCTAGAGCTGACAATGAGCAGTTCTTC,CASSPRARADNEQFF
few,-,TRBJ1-6,TRBV19,TGTGCCGCTAAGGGCTCAACAGCTGATTCACCCCTCCACTTT,CAAKGSTADSPLHF
-,TRBD2,TRBJ2-7,TRBV9,TGTGCCAGCAGCGTTGGCGGGGGAACCTACGAGCAGTACTTC,CASSVGGGTYEQYF
-,-,TRBJ2-7,TRBV5-4,TGTGCCAGCAGCTTGCTCGGGGGAAACTCCTACGAGCAGTACTTC,CASSLLGGNSYEQYF
few,TRBD2,TRBJ2-7,TRBV7-9,TGTGCCAGCAGGGATCCCAGCGGGGCCCACCCCTACGAGCAGTACTTC,CASRDPSGAHPYEQYF
-,-,TRBJ2-1,TRBV27,TGTGCCAGCAGTTTATTCGGGCCTCACAATGAGCAGTTCTTC,CASSLFGPHNEQFF